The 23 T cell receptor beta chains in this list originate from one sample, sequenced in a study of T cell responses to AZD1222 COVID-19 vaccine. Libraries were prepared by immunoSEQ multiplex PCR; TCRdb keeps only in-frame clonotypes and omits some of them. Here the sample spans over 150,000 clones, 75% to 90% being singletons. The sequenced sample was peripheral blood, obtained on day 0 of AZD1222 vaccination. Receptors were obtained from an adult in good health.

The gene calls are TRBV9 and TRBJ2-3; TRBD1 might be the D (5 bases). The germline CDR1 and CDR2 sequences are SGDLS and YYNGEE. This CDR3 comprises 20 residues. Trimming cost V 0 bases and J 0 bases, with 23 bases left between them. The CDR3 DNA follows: TGTGCCAGCAGCGTAGGAGTTTTAAGATTATTGCAGGGAAGCACAGATACGCAGTATTTT. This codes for CASSVGVLRLLQGSTDTQYF.

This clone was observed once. Written as DNA, the CDR3 is TGTGCCAGCAGCGCGGACAGGTCCCCCGCAGATACGCAGTATTTT. Its protein is CASSADRSPADTQYF. The chain couples TRBV6-2 or TRBV6-3 to TRBJ2-3; TRBD1 matches 7 bases. The CDR3 runs 15 residues. V trimming: 6 bases; J trimming: 4 bases; junction bases outside the gene matches: 10. Germline V CDR1 and CDR2: MNHEY, SVGEGT.

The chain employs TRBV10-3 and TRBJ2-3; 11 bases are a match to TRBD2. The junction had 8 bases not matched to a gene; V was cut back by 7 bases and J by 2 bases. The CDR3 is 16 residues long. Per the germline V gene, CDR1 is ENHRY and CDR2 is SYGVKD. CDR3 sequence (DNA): TGTGCCATCAAAAAGGGACTAGCGGAGCCCACAGATACGCAGTATTTT. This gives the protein CAIKKGLAEPTDTQYF.

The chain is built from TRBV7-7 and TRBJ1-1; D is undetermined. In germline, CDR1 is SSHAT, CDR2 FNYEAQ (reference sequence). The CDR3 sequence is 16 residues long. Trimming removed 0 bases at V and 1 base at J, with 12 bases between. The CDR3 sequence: CASSLAELVTNTEAFF. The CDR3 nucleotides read TGTGCCAGCAGCTTAGCCGAACTGGTCACGAACACTGAAGCTTTCTTT.

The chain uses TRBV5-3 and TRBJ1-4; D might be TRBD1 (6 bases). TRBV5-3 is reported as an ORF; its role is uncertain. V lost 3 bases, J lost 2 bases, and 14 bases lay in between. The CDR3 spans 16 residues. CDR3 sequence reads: CARSSTGRLTNEKLFF. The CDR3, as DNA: TGTGCCAGAAGCTCTACAGGGAGATTGACTAATGAAAAACTGTTTTTT.

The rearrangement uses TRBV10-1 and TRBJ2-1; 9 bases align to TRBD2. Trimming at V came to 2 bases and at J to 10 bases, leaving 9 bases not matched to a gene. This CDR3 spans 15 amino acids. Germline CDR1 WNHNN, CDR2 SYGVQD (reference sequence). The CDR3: CASSEALAGSREQFF. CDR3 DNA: TGCGCCAGCAGTGAGGCCCTAGCGGGGTCTAGAGAGCAGTTCTTC.

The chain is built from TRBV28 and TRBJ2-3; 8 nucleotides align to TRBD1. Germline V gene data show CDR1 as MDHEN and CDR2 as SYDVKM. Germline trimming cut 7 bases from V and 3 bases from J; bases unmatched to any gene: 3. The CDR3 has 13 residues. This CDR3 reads CASNRQGTDTQYF. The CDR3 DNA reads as TGTGCCAGCAACCGACAGGGGACAGATACGCAGTATTTT.

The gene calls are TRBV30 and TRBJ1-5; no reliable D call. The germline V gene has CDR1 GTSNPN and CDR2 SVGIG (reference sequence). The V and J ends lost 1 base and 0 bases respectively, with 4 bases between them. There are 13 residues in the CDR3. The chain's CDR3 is CAWSGVSNQPQHF. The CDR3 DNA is TGTGCCTGGAGTGGGGTTAGCAATCAGCCCCAGCATTTT.

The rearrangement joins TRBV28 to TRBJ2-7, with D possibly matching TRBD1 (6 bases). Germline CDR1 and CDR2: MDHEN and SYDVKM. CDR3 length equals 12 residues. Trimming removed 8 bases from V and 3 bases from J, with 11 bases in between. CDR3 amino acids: CASCRGNYEQYF. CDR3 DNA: TGTGCCAGCTGTAGGGGGAACTACGAGCAGTACTTC.

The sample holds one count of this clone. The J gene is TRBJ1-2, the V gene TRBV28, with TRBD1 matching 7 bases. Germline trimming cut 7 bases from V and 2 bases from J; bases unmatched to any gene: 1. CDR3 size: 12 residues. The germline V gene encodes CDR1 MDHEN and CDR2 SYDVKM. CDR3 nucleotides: TGTGCCAGCACGACAGGGAACTATGGCTACACCTTC. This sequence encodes CASTTGNYGYTF.

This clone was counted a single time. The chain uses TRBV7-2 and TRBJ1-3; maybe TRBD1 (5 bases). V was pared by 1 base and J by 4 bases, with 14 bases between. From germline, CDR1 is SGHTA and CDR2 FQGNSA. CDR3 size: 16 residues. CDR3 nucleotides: TGTGCCAGCAGCTTAGAGTGGGGCGCGGGCGGAAACACCATATATTTT. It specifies CASSLEWGAGGNTIYF. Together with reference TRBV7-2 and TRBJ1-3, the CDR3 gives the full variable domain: GAGVSQSPSNKVTEKGKDVELRCDPISGHTALYWYRQSLGQGLEFLIYFQGNSAPDKSGLPSDRFSAERTGGSVSTLTIQRTQQEDSAVYLCASSLEWGAGGNTIYFGEGSWLTVV.

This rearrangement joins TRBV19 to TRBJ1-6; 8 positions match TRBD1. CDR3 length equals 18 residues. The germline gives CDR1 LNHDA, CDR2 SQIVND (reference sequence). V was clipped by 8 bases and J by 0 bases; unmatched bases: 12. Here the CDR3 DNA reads TGTGCCAGTGGTCTAGGACAGGGAGAGAGCTCCTATAATTCACCCCTCCACTTT. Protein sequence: CASGLGQGESSYNSPLHF.

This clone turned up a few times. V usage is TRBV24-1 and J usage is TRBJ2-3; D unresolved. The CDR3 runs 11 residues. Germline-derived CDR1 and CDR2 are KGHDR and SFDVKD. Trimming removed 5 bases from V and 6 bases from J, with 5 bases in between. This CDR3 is CATSASDTQYF. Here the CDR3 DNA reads TGTGCCACCAGTGCGTCTGATACGCAGTATTTT.

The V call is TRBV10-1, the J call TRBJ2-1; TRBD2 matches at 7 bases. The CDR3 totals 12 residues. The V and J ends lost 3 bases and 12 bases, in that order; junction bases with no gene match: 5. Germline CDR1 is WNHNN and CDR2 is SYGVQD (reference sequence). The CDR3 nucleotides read TGCGCCAGCAGTGACCCGACGGGGGGGCAGTTCTTC. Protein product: CASSDPTGGQFF.

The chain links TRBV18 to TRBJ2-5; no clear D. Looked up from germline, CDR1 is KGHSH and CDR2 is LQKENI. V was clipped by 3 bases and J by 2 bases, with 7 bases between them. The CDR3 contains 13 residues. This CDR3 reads CASSPADQETQYF. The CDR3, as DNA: TGTGCCAGCTCACCGGCGGATCAAGAGACCCAGTACTTC. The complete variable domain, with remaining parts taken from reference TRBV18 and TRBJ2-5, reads NAGVMQNPRHLVRRRGQEARLRCSPMKGHSHVYWYRQLPEEGLKFMVYLQKENIIDESGMPKERFSAEFPKEGPSILRIQQVVRGDSAAYFCASSPADQETQYFGPGTRLLVL.

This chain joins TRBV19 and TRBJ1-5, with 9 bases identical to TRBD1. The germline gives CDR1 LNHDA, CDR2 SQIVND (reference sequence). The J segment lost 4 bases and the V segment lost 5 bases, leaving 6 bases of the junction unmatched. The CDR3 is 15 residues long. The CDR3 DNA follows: TGTGCCAGTAGTTTCGGGACAGGGAGGAATCAGCCCCAGCATTTT. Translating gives CASSFGTGRNQPQHF.

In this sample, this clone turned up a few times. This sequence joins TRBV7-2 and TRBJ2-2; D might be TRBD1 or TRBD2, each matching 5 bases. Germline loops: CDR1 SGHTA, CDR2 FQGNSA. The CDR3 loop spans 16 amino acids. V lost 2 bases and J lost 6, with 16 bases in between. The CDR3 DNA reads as TGTGCCAGCAGCTTATGGGCAGGGAGTTTCCCCGGGGAGCTGTTTTTT. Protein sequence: CASSLWAGSFPGELFF.

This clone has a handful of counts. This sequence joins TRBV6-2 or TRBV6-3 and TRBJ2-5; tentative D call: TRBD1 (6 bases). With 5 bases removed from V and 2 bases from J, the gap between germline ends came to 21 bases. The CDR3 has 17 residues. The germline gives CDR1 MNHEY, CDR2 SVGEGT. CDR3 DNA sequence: TGTGCCAGCAGTACCCGGGTTCAGGGGTCCCCGCAAGAGACCCAGTACTTC. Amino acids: CASSTRVQGSPQETQYF.

As DNA, the CDR3 is TGTGCCAGCAGCTCGGGACCCACGAGCACAGATACGCAGTATTTT. This codes for CASSSGPTSTDTQYF. The chain has TRBV5-4 and TRBJ2-3, with D perhaps given as TRBD1 or TRBD2 (5 bases each). The germline V gene encodes CDR1 SGHNT and CDR2 YYREEE (reference sequence). Trimming stripped 3 bases from V and 0 bases from J, with 11 bases between. There are 15 residues in the CDR3.

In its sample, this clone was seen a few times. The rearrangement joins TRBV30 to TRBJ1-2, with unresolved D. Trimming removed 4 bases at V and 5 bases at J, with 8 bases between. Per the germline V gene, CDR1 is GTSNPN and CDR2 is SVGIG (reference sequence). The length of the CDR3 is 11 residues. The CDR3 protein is CAWTRRYGYTF. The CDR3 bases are TGTGCCTGGACCAGGCGTTATGGCTACACCTTC.

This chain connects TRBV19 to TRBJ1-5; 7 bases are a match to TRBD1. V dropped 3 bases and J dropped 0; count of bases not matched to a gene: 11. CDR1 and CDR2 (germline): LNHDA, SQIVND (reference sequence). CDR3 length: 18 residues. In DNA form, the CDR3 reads TGTGCCAGTAGTATTTTGAACAGGGGAGTTTATAGCAATCAGCCCCAGCATTTT. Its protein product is CASSILNRGVYSNQPQHF. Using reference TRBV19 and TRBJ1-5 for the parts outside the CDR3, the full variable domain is DGGITQSPKYLFRKEGQNVTLSCEQNLNHDAMYWYRQDPGQGLRLIYYSQIVNDFQKGDIAEGYSVSREKKESFPLTVTSAQKNPTAFYLCASSILNRGVYSNQPQHFGDGTRLSIL.

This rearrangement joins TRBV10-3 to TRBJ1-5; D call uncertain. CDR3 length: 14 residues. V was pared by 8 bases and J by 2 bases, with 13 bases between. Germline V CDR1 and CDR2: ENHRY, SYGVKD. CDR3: CAIQDRLGNQPQHF. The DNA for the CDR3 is TGTGCCATCCAGGACCGGCTTGGCAATCAGCCCCAGCATTTT.

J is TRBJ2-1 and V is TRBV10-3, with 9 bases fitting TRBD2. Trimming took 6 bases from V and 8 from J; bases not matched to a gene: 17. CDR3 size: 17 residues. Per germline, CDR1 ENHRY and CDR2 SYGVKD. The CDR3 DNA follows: TGTGCCATCAGGTCCGATCCCCGGGGCGGGAGGGCCTATGAGCAGTTCTTC. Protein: CAIRSDPRGGRAYEQFF.